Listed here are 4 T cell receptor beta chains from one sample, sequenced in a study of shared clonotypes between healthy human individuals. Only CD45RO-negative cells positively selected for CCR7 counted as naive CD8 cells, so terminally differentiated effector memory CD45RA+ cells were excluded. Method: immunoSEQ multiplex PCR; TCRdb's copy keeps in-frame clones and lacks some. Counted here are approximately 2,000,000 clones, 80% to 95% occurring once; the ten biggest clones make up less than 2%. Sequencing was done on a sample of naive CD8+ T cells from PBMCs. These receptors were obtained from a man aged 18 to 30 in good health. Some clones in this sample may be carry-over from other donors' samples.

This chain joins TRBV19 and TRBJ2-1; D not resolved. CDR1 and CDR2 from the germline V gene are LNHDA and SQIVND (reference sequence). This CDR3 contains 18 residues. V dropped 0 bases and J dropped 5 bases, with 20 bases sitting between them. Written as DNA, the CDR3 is TGTGCCAGTAGTATAGATCTATGGGCCAGAGTGAGAGACAATGAGCAGTTCTTC. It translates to CASSIDLWARVRDNEQFF.

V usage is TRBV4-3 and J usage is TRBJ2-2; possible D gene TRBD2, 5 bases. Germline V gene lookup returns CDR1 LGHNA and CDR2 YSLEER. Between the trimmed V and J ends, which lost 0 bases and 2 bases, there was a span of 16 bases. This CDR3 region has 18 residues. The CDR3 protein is CASSQDVWENPNTGELFF. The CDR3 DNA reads TGCGCCAGCAGCCAAGATGTGTGGGAGAATCCCAACACCGGGGAGCTGTTTTTT.

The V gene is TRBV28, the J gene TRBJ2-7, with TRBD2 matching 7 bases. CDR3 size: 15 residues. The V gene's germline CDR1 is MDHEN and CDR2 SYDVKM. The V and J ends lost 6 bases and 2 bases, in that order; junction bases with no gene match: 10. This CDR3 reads CASRSEERGPYEQYF. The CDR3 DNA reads TGTGCCAGCAGATCCGAGGAGCGGGGCCCCTACGAGCAGTACTTC.

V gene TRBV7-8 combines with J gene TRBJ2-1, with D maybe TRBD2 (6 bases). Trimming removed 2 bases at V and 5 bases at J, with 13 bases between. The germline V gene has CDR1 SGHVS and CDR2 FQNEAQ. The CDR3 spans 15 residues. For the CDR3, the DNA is TGTGCCAGCAGCTTACTAGCGTCCGGGGACAATGAGCAGTTCTTC. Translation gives CASSLLASGDNEQFF.